Following are 24 T cell receptor beta chains from one sample sequenced in a study of radiation and T cells in renal cell carcinoma. Time point specified: baseline pretreatment blood. Sample treatment: 15 Gy SBRT to primary tumor, nephrectomy 4 weeks later. Sequencing used immunoSEQ multiplex PCR; TCRdb keeps in-frame clones, though not all of them. The top ten hold 5% to 8% of the sample, which has tens of thousands of clones, 82% seen once. The sample was blood, taken from a patient whose treatment included radiotherapy and nephrectomy. The receptor source for this set is a man in his sixties with renal cell carcinoma.

The chain joins TRBV7-2 to TRBJ2-3, with D perhaps TRBD1 or TRBD2 (7 bases each). The germline gives CDR1 SGHTA, CDR2 FQGNSA. This CDR3 is 15 amino acids long. Trimming took off 1 base at V and 6 bases at J, with 14 bases between the two ends. CDR3: CASSLGGRGLDTQYF. The DNA of the CDR3 is TGTGCCAGCAGCTTAGGGGGGAGGGGGCTCGATACGCAGTATTTT. Full variable domain (outside the CDR3, taken from reference TRBV7-2 and TRBJ2-3): GAGVSQSPSNKVTEKGKDVELRCDPISGHTALYWYRQSLGQGLEFLIYFQGNSAPDKSGLPSDRFSAERTGGSVSTLTIQRTQQEDSAVYLCASSLGGRGLDTQYFGPGTRLTVL.

This chain joins TRBV12-5 and TRBJ2-1; tentative D call: TRBD2 (6 bases). Germline CDR1 LGHNT, CDR2 FRNRAP. CDR3 length: 15 amino acids. Trimming removed 7 bases at V and 0 bases at J, with 13 bases between. The chain's CDR3 is CASAFSGSSYNEQFF. The CDR3 DNA follows: TGTGCTAGTGCCTTTAGCGGTAGCTCCTACAATGAGCAGTTCTTC.

This sequence joins TRBV5-8 and TRBJ2-3; the D call may be TRBD1 or TRBD2 (5 bases each). In germline, CDR1 is SGHTS, CDR2 YDEGEE. Trimming left V 4 bases short and J 3 bases short, with 21 bases between. CDR3 length: 17 amino acids. This CDR3 reads CASSIGRGGWRTDTQYF. In DNA form, the CDR3 reads TGTGCCAGCAGCATCGGAAGGGGCGGTTGGAGGACAGATACGCAGTATTTT.

Only one count was recorded for this clone. This chain uses TRBV7-2 with TRBJ2-7; maybe TRBD1 (8 bases). Between the trimmed V and J ends, which lost 5 bases and 3 bases, there was a span of 14 bases. Germline V gene data show CDR1 as SGHTA and CDR2 as FQGNSA. This CDR3 contains 14 residues. CDR3 in DNA: TGTGCCAGCAGCAAGGACAGGGACTACTACGAGCAGTACTTC. Protein: CASSKDRDYYEQYF.

J is TRBJ1-1 and V is TRBV18; TRBD1 matches at 9 bases. Germline trimming cut 6 bases from V and 1 base from J; bases unmatched to any gene: 3. CDR3 length: 14 amino acids. Germline assignment: CDR1 KGHSH and CDR2 LQKENI. The CDR3 region has the DNA TGTGCCAGCTCTCCGACAGGGGGGAACACTGAAGCTTTCTTT. Its protein is CASSPTGGNTEAFF.

The chain recombines TRBV19 with TRBJ1-5; no clear D gene. The germline V and J ends were trimmed by 3 bases and 0 bases, with 12 bases remaining between them. CDR1 LNHDA and CDR2 SQIVND come from the germline V gene (reference sequence). The CDR3 is 16 residues long. DNA for the CDR3: TGTGCCAGTAGTATTCTCGGCCAGCATAGCAATCAGCCCCAGCATTTT. Its protein product is CASSILGQHSNQPQHF.

This chain uses TRBV5-5 with TRBJ1-2; maybe TRBD1 (5 bases). V lost 3 bases to trimming and J lost 5 bases, with 8 bases between them. This CDR3 comprises 12 residues. CDR1 and CDR2 from the germline V gene are SGHKS and YYEKEE (reference sequence). The chain's CDR3 is CASSSGGYGYTF. CDR3 DNA: TGTGCCAGCAGCTCTGGGGGATATGGCTACACCTTC.

This clone was counted once. The gene calls are TRBV9 and TRBJ2-7; D possibly corresponds to TRBD2 (7 bases). Between the trimmed V and J ends, which lost 3 bases and 2 bases, there was a span of 12 bases. Germline assignment: CDR1 SGDLS and CDR2 YYNGEE. The CDR3 has 14 residues. The CDR3 loop reads CASSEGGGPYEQYF. CDR3 sequence (DNA): TGTGCCAGCAGCGAGGGGGGGGGCCCCTACGAGCAGTACTTC.

The CDR3 loop is CAIRDRDYEQYF. CDR3 bases: TGTGCCATCCGGGACAGGGACTACGAGCAGTACTTC. V is TRBV2 and J is TRBJ2-7; the match to TRBD1 covers 9 bases. The CDR3 has 12 residues. In germline, CDR1 is SNHLY, CDR2 FYNNEI. The V gene end was trimmed by 10 bases and the J gene end by 3 bases; junction bases not matched to a gene: 4.

This chain links TRBV7-2 with TRBJ1-1; D unclear. Per germline, CDR1 SGHTA and CDR2 FQGNSA. CDR3 length: 11 amino acids. Trimming pared 1 base from V and 10 bases from J, leaving 7 bases between. The CDR3 sequence: CASSLGGIAFF. The CDR3 DNA sequence: TGTGCCAGCAGCTTAGGAGGGATAGCTTTCTTT.

The chain couples TRBV6-4 to TRBJ2-2, with a tentative D call TRBD1 (6 bases). From germline, CDR1 is MRHNA and CDR2 SNTAGT. The germline V and J ends were trimmed by 4 bases and 1 base, with 7 bases remaining between them. There are 14 residues in the CDR3. The CDR3 reads CASSAGQNTGELFF. The CDR3 bases are TGTGCCAGCAGTGCGGGACAGAACACCGGGGAGCTGTTTTTT.

This clone was seen more than once but under ten times. The chain recombines TRBV13 with TRBJ2-7; 9 nucleotides line up with TRBD2. The germline V gene encodes CDR1 PRHDT and CDR2 FYEKMQ (reference sequence). V dropped 0 bases and J dropped 5; count of bases not matched to a gene: 2. The CDR3 is 14 amino acids. This chain's CDR3 is CASSLGASGDEQYF. The DNA of the CDR3 is TGTGCCAGCAGCTTAGGGGCTAGCGGGGACGAGCAGTACTTC.

The chain carries TRBV4-1 and TRBJ2-7; 9 nucleotides align to TRBD2. With 3 bases clipped from V and 2 bases from J, the junction kept 8 bases outside the gene matches. The germline CDR1 and CDR2 sequences are MGHRA and YSYEKL. The CDR3 contains 16 residues. The CDR3 DNA reads TGCGCCAGCAGCCACCCCAGCGGCGGGAGGGCCTACGAGCAGTACTTC. This sequence encodes CASSHPSGGRAYEQYF.

The gene calls are TRBV9 and TRBJ2-7; 8 positions match TRBD2. With V trimmed by 0 bases and J by 6 bases, 8 bases remained unmatched. The length of the CDR3 is 15 residues. Germline V gene lookup returns CDR1 SGDLS and CDR2 YYNGEE. The CDR3 DNA reads as TGTGCCAGCAGCGTAGGTCACAGCGGGAGTACCGAGCAGTACTTC. Its translation: CASSVGHSGSTEQYF.

This clone is classed as medium-sized. This rearrangement joins TRBV6-5 to TRBJ1-4; D is unresolved. The CDR3 is 13 residues long. V was clipped by 1 base and J by 8 bases, with 8 bases between them. Germline V lookup: CDR1 MNHEY, CDR2 SVGAGI. The CDR3 loop is CASSYFKQEKLFF. CDR3 sequence (DNA): TGTGCCAGCAGTTACTTTAAACAGGAAAAACTGTTTTTT.

The chain carries TRBV9 and TRBJ2-7, with D hard to call. V lost 0 bases and J 5 bases, leaving 9 bases between the germline ends. The CDR3 is 13 residues long. Looked up from germline, CDR1 is SGDLS and CDR2 is YYNGEE. This CDR3 is CASSVEGGHEQYF. CDR3 coding DNA: TGTGCCAGCAGCGTAGAGGGTGGCCACGAGCAGTACTTC.

The chain employs TRBV27 and TRBJ2-1; no reliable D call. Germline V lookup: CDR1 MNHEY, CDR2 SMNVEV (reference sequence). The CDR3 runs 18 residues. V was trimmed by 3 bases and J by 8 bases, leaving 26 bases between them. DNA for the CDR3: TGTGCCAGCAGTTTCGGGTGGGTTGTGAACTCCCCCCTTGATGAGCAGTTCTTC. Translating it yields CASSFGWVVNSPLDEQFF.

The V and J genes are TRBV10-2 and TRBJ2-2; TRBD1 is a possible D gene (5 bases). Between the trimmed V and J ends, which lost 5 bases and 1 base, there was a span of 11 bases. Germline loops: CDR1 WSHSY, CDR2 SAAADI. The length of the CDR3 is 15 residues. CDR3 DNA: TGCGCCAGCAGTTTGGGGCTAAGGAACACCGGGGAGCTGTTTTTT. Amino acids: CASSLGLRNTGELFF.

This chain connects TRBV6-5 to TRBJ2-5, with D uncertain. Germline values: CDR1 MNHEY, CDR2 SVGAGI. The V and J ends lost 6 bases and 5 bases respectively, with 16 bases between them. This CDR3 is built from 14 residues. CDR3 in DNA: TGTGCCAGCAGCCAAGCTGACCTTCGGGAGACCCAGTACTTC. This sequence encodes CASSQADLRETQYF.

The J gene is TRBJ2-7, the V gene TRBV28; D is uncertain. Germline V gene sequence: CDR1 MDHEN, CDR2 SYDVKM. Trimming took off 8 bases at V and 9 bases at J, with 14 bases between the two ends. This CDR3 has 11 amino acids. CDR3 in DNA: TGTGCCAGCGGCCAGGCGGCCGGGCAGTACTTC. As protein: CASGQAAGQYF.

This clone was counted only a few times. This rearrangement joins TRBV27 to TRBJ2-7; TRBD2 matches at 11 bases. CDR3 size: 16 residues. Germline trimming cut 5 bases from V and 3 bases from J; bases unmatched to any gene: 9. CDR1 and CDR2 (germline): MNHEY, SMNVEV (reference sequence). The CDR3: CASSRYLAGGSYEQYF. CDR3 in DNA: TGTGCCAGCAGTCGATATCTAGCGGGAGGAAGCTACGAGCAGTACTTC.

The J gene is TRBJ1-1, the V gene TRBV7-8, with D hard to call. CDR1 is SGHVS, CDR2 FQNEAQ, per germline. The CDR3 consists of 14 residues. Between the trimmed V and J ends, which lost 5 bases and 8 bases, there was a span of 18 bases. The CDR3 coding sequence is TGTGCCAGCAGCCAGTTGGCCGTCTCTGGGGAAGCTTTCTTT. This gives the protein CASSQLAVSGEAFF. Combining the CDR3 with reference TRBV7-8 and TRBJ1-1 gives the whole variable domain GAGVSQSPRYKVAKRGQDVALRCDPISGHVSLFWYQQALGQGPEFLTYFQNEAQLDKSGLPSDRFFAERPEGSVSTLKIQRTQQEDSAVYLCASSQLAVSGEAFFGQGTRLTVV.

The V call is TRBV27, the J call TRBJ2-5, with 9 bases lining up with TRBD1. This CDR3 contains 14 residues. From germline, CDR1 is MNHEY and CDR2 SMNVEV (reference sequence). V lost 8 bases to trimming and J lost 3 bases; unmatched junction nucleotides: 7. The CDR3 spells CASGSTGGEETQYF. DNA of the CDR3: TGTGCCAGCGGGTCCACAGGGGGCGAAGAGACCCAGTACTTC.

This rearrangement joins TRBV27 to TRBJ2-7; maybe TRBD2 (5 bases). V was clipped by 9 bases and J by 7 bases, with 22 bases between them. Germline CDR1 MNHEY, CDR2 SMNVEV (reference sequence). The CDR3 length is 14 residues. For the CDR3, the DNA is TGTGCCAGTTCGATAGCGCCCAGGAGTAGGGAGCAGTACTTC. Its translation: CASSIAPRSREQYF.